The clone carrying this T cell receptor beta chain has more than one count but fewer than ten. Antigen: not known. Trimming stripped 5 bases from V and 0 bases from J, with 17 bases between. The germline V gene has CDR1 DFQATT and CDR2 SNEGSKA (reference sequence). The CDR3 runs 15 residues. TCRdb re-called the 5' RACE reads through MiXCR, storing one row per CDR3 protein. In the table there are about 570,000 distinct CDR3 sequences, around a tenth of which are singletons. The sample is drawn from a study of identical twins. Overall study findings and caveats: The degree of excess twin sharing was weaker in beta out-of-frame sequences. Abundant beta clonotypes from cord blood had fewer insertions, unlike memory repertoires, which showed none.

These same data were also listed under a study on yellow fever vaccine responses in identical twins. Turning to that study: Each twin's T cell response to the vaccine was reported to look partly convergent and partly personalized.

The chain joins TRBV20-1 to TRBJ2-7; D may be TRBD2 (5 bases). The TCR originated in a woman between 18 and 29 years old in good health. Sequenced: PBMCs. CDR3 sequence (DNA): TGCAGTGCTTGCCCACGGAGGCCCACCTCCTACGAGCAGTACTTC. Translating gives CSACPRRPTSYEQYF.